The 32 T cell receptor beta chains listed next were all sequenced from one sample in a study of response to subunit inactivated influenza vaccine. TCRdb re-analysed the RT-PCR reads in MiXCR, keeping a single row per CDR3 protein. The sample yields about 650,000 distinct CDR3 sequences, 12% to 15% seen once. The starting material was PBMCs from blood, obtained 14 days before vaccination. Every receptor here comes from a man aged 50 to 60 who received an inactivated influenza vaccine.

The sample holds a few counts of this clonotype. The gene calls are TRBV5-1 and TRBJ1-2, with D possibly being TRBD1 (5 bases). V lost 4 bases and J 4 bases, leaving 14 bases between the germline ends. Germline values: CDR1 SGHRS, CDR2 YFSETQ. This CDR3 has 14 residues. DNA of the CDR3: TGCGCCAGCAGCGTGGATCCAGGGATCTATGGCTACACCTTC. Its protein product is CASSVDPGIYGYTF.

This clonotype has a handful of counts. This chain joins TRBV25-1 and TRBJ2-1, with D perhaps matching TRBD2 (6 bases). V was cut by 5 bases and J by 2 bases, with 13 bases left in between. CDR3 length: 15 residues. CDR1 is MGHDK, CDR2 SYGVNS, per germline. CDR3 bases: TGTGCCAGCAGTCCCGAGGGCGGGACCTACAATGAGCAGTTCTTC. It codes for CASSPEGGTYNEQFF.

The rearrangement links TRBV5-6 to TRBJ1-6; D may be TRBD1 (6 bases). Trimming took off 3 bases at V and 10 bases at J, with 17 bases between the two ends. The CDR3 sequence is 15 residues long. Germline V lookup: CDR1 SGHDT, CDR2 YYEEEE. The CDR3 DNA reads as TGTGCCAGCAGCTCTAATAAACAGGGTCGGTCACCCCTCCACTTT. It codes for CASSSNKQGRSPLHF.

The chain combines TRBV9 with TRBJ2-2; no clear D. Per the germline V gene, CDR1 is SGDLS and CDR2 is YYNGEE. The length of the CDR3 is 14 residues. The germline V and J ends were trimmed by 6 bases and 0 bases, with 9 bases remaining between them. CDR3: CASNRYSNTGELFF. CDR3 DNA sequence: TGTGCCAGCAACCGTTATTCGAACACCGGGGAGCTGTTTTTT.

This sequence joins TRBV20-1 and TRBJ2-1; 13 bases match TRBD2. CDR1 DFQATT and CDR2 SNEGSKA come from the germline V gene (reference sequence). This CDR3 is 15 amino acids long. The J segment lost 8 bases and the V segment lost 2 bases, leaving 6 bases of the junction unmatched. In DNA form, the CDR3 reads TGCAGTGCTAGAAAACTAGCGGGAGGGAGGGATGAGCAGTTCTTC. Translating gives CSARKLAGGRDEQFF.

V and J are TRBV2 and TRBJ2-3; D uncertain. CDR3 length equals 12 residues. V was shortened by 2 bases and J by 6 bases, with 6 bases between the two germline ends. The V gene's germline CDR1 is SNHLY and CDR2 FYNNEI. CDR3 bases: TGTGCCAGCAGTGAAATATCTGATACGCAGTATTTT. Translating gives CASSEISDTQYF.

The V gene is TRBV2, the J gene TRBJ2-1; 8 bases are shared with TRBD2. The CDR3 runs to 15 residues. Germline V gene lookup returns CDR1 SNHLY and CDR2 FYNNEI. With 5 bases clipped from V and 2 bases from J, the junction kept 5 bases outside the gene matches. CDR3 nucleotide sequence: TGTGCCAGCAGTTATAAGCGGGGGACCTACAATGAGCAGTTCTTC. It yields the protein CASSYKRGTYNEQFF.

This clonotype was seen only a few times. The rearrangement uses TRBV4-1 and TRBJ2-7; 9 bases match TRBD2. CDR1 is MGHRA, CDR2 YSYEKL, per germline. V shed 0 bases, J shed 3 bases, and the junction held 9 bases outside the gene matches. CDR3 size: 17 residues. The CDR3 DNA is TGCGCCAGCAGCCAAGAAGCGACTAGCGGATTTATCTACGAGCAGTACTTC. This gives the protein CASSQEATSGFIYEQYF.

The chain has TRBV4-3 and TRBJ1-1, with D hard to call. Germline CDR1 LGHNA, CDR2 YSLEER. V was trimmed by 2 bases and J by 1 base, leaving 14 bases between them. The CDR3 covers 16 residues. The CDR3 reads CASSQLRREANTEAFF. The CDR3 nucleotides are TGCGCCAGCAGCCAATTAAGACGGGAGGCGAACACTGAAGCTTTCTTT.

The chain has TRBV7-8 and TRBJ1-2; a possible D gene is TRBD1 (6 bases). The germline CDR1 and CDR2 sequences are SGHVS and FQNEAQ. The CDR3 contains 12 residues. CDR3: CAIRGDNYGYTF. CDR3 coding DNA: TGTGCTATTAGGGGGGATAACTATGGCTACACCTTC.

This clonotype was observed a handful of times. This chain links TRBV6-2 or TRBV6-3 with TRBJ2-7, with 8 bases lining up with TRBD1. The CDR3 consists of 15 residues. Germline CDR1 MNHEY, CDR2 SVGEGT. Unmatched junction bases numbered 11, after V lost 6 bases and J lost 4 bases. CDR3 DNA sequence: TGTGCCAGCAGGGAACGGACAGGGATGGGGTACGAGCAGTACTTC. Translated, it gives CASRERTGMGYEQYF.

The V gene is TRBV3-1, the J gene TRBJ2-7; 9 bases are a match to TRBD2. This CDR3 spans 14 amino acids. Germline CDR1 LGHDT, CDR2 YNNKEL (reference sequence). V trimming: 3 bases; J trimming: 5 bases; junction bases outside the gene matches: 5. The CDR3: CASSHPSGGNEQYF. CDR3 in DNA: TGTGCCAGCAGCCATCCCAGCGGGGGGAACGAGCAGTACTTC.

This clonotype was seen many times. The rearrangement links TRBV6-2 or TRBV6-3 to TRBJ2-5; TRBD1 or TRBD2 may be the D gene (5 bases each). V was clipped by 3 bases and J by 2 bases, with 10 bases between them. Germline V lookup: CDR1 MNHEY, CDR2 SVGEGT. The CDR3 is 14 amino acids. In nucleotides, the CDR3 is TGTGCCAGCAGTTATTCGGGACCTCAAGAGACCCAGTACTTC. Encoded protein: CASSYSGPQETQYF.

The J gene is TRBJ1-5, the V gene TRBV15; D possibly corresponds to TRBD1 (5 bases). Trimming removed 1 base from V and 7 bases from J, with 14 bases in between. CDR1 and CDR2 from the germline V gene are LNHNV and YYDKDF (reference sequence). CDR3 length equals 15 residues. The CDR3 sequence: CATSRVAGIGQPQHF. The CDR3 DNA is TGTGCCACCAGCAGAGTTGCAGGGATCGGACAGCCCCAGCATTTT.

This clonotype was picked up a small number of times. V gene TRBV7-2 combines with J gene TRBJ2-1; a weak D match, TRBD2 (6 bases). Trimming removed 1 base from V and 9 bases from J, with 16 bases in between. Germline values: CDR1 SGHTA, CDR2 FQGNSA. This CDR3 contains 15 residues. The CDR3 coding sequence is TGTGCCAGCAGCTTAGGCGGGGCTACCTACGGTGAGCAGTTCTTC. Translation gives CASSLGGATYGEQFF.

For the CDR3, the DNA is TGTGCCAGCAGCTTAAGTGGCGGGAGGGGGGAGACCCAGTACTTC. This translates into CASSLSGGRGETQYF. The chain employs TRBV7-3 and TRBJ2-5; TRBD2 agrees at 9 bases. Germline lookup yields CDR1 SGHTA and CDR2 FQGTGA. The CDR3 has 15 residues. Trimming took 1 base from V and 5 from J; bases not matched to a gene: 5. The full variable domain, in which reference TRBV7-3 and TRBJ2-5 provide the parts outside the CDR3, is GAGVSQTPSNKVTEKGKYVELRCDPISGHTALYWYRQSLGQGPEFLIYFQGTGAADDSGLPNDRFFAVRPEGSVSTLKIQRTERGDSAVYLCASSLSGGRGETQYFGPGTRLLVL.

The chain links TRBV10-3 to TRBJ1-5; D is ambiguous. From germline, CDR1 is ENHRY and CDR2 SYGVKD. Trimming removed 3 bases from V and 5 bases from J, with 5 bases in between. The CDR3 has 12 amino acids. CDR3 in DNA: TGTGCCATCAGTGATTACGATCAGCCCCAGCATTTT. This translates into CAISDYDQPQHF.

This clonotype was seen ten or more times. This rearrangement joins TRBV12-3 or TRBV12-4 to TRBJ2-3; the D is unclear. This CDR3 contains 13 residues. Trimming removed 0 bases at V and 2 bases at J, with 3 bases between. CDR3 sequence (DNA): TGTGCCAGCAGTTTAGCCCTCACAGATACGCAGTATTTT. It translates to CASSLALTDTQYF.

The V gene is TRBV7-6, the J gene TRBJ2-1; D is ambiguous. Germline lookup yields CDR1 SGHVS and CDR2 FNYEAQ. V gave up 2 bases and J gave up 6 bases, with 8 bases separating them. The CDR3 loop spans 13 amino acids. CDR3 region: CASSLPPANEQFF. In nucleotides, the CDR3 is TGTGCCAGCAGCTTACCCCCGGCCAATGAGCAGTTCTTC. Together with reference TRBV7-6 and TRBJ2-1, the CDR3 gives the full variable domain: GAGVSQSPRYKVTKRGQDVALRCDPISGHVSLYWYRQALGQGPEFLTYFNYEAQQDKSGLPNDRFSAERPEGSISTLTIQRTEQRDSAMYRCASSLPPANEQFFGPGTRLTVL.

This clonotype has just a few counts. The chain has TRBV18 and TRBJ1-1; 7 positions agree with TRBD1. V was pared by 8 bases and J by 4 bases, with 10 bases of the junction left unmatched. Germline V gene lookup returns CDR1 KGHSH and CDR2 LQKENI. The CDR3 loop spans 14 amino acids. The CDR3 spells CASLQQGLGTEAFF. Written as DNA, the CDR3 is TGTGCCAGCCTACAACAGGGGTTAGGCACTGAAGCTTTCTTT.

This clonotype was recorded only once. J is TRBJ1-2 and V is TRBV10-3; the D is unclear. Germline lookup yields CDR1 ENHRY and CDR2 SYGVKD. The germline V and J ends were trimmed by 2 bases and 3 bases, with 7 bases remaining between them. The CDR3 has 13 residues. CDR3 nucleotides: TGTGCCATCAGTGAGGCAGACCACTATGGCTACACCTTC. Its protein product is CAISEADHYGYTF.

The V gene is TRBV24-1, the J gene TRBJ1-5; D gene uncertain. V lost 4 bases to trimming and J lost 0 bases, with 6 bases between them. CDR3 length equals 14 residues. CDR1 is KGHDR and CDR2 is SFDVKD in the germline V gene. For the CDR3, the DNA is TGTGCCACCAGTGAACCCTATAGCAATCAGCCCCAGCATTTT. Translating it yields CATSEPYSNQPQHF.

This clonotype was recorded at least ten times. V gene TRBV5-1 combines with J gene TRBJ2-1, with a tentative D call TRBD1 (6 bases). CDR3 length: 15 amino acids. V was shortened by 0 bases and J by 0 bases, with 7 bases between the two germline ends. From germline, CDR1 is SGHRS and CDR2 YFSETQ. Written as DNA, the CDR3 is TGCGCCAGCAGCTTGGGGACAGCCTCCTACAATGAGCAGTTCTTC. This encodes CASSLGTASYNEQFF.

This clonotype came up many times. The chain combines TRBV28 with TRBJ2-6; D is possibly TRBD2 (5 bases). The CDR3 totals 18 residues. V lost 6 bases and J lost 1, with 19 bases in between. Germline lookup yields CDR1 MDHEN and CDR2 SYDVKM. Here the CDR3 reads CASSSSGVRRSGANVLTF. The CDR3 DNA reads as TGTGCCAGCAGCTCCTCCGGGGTCCGGCGGTCTGGGGCCAACGTCCTGACTTTC.

This clonotype was counted a few times. The chain carries TRBV5-1 and TRBJ2-4, with TRBD2 identical over 8 bases. V lost 5 bases to trimming and J lost 5 bases; unmatched junction nucleotides: 12. CDR3 length: 16 amino acids. Germline-derived CDR1 and CDR2 are SGHRS and YFSETQ. CDR3 in DNA: TGCGCCAGCAGGACGCTCGCGGGAGGAGTTGAAAACATTCAGTACTTC. Protein: CASRTLAGGVENIQYF.

In this sample, this clonotype turned up a few times. The rearrangement joins TRBV6-2 or TRBV6-3 to TRBJ2-7; D is ambiguous. From germline, CDR1 is MNHEY and CDR2 SVGEGT. The CDR3 runs 12 residues. With 0 bases removed from V and 7 bases from J, the gap between germline ends came to 7 bases. CDR3 amino acids: CASSYSLREQYF. In nucleotides, the CDR3 is TGTGCCAGCAGTTACTCGTTGAGGGAGCAGTACTTC.

Only a few counts were recorded for this clonotype. The gene calls are TRBV6-1 and TRBJ2-7; 8 bases align to TRBD1. The CDR3 contains 12 residues. CDR1 and CDR2 (germline): MNHNS, SASEGT. V trimming: 8 bases; J trimming: 1 base; junction bases outside the gene matches: 1. The CDR3 nucleotides are TGTGCCAGCGGACAGGGATCCTACGAGCAGTACTTC. Protein product: CASGQGSYEQYF.

This clonotype was detected a few times. This rearrangement joins TRBV12-3 or TRBV12-4 to TRBJ2-7; 8 bases align to TRBD2. Losses at the gene ends were 8 bases for V and 5 bases for J; bases not matched to a gene: 8. The CDR3 is 13 residues long. CDR3 sequence reads: CASRRGGPDEQYF. For the CDR3, the DNA is TGTGCCAGCCGACGGGGGGGACCAGACGAGCAGTACTTC.

This clonotype was found a few times. V usage is TRBV20-1 and J usage is TRBJ1-2; D not certain. CDR1 is DFQATT and CDR2 is SNEGSKA in the germline V gene (reference sequence). CDR3 length equals 13 residues. The V end was cut by 1 base, the J end by 3 bases, with 9 bases between. In DNA form, the CDR3 reads TGCAGTGCTAGAGTTCCGGCAGACTATGGCTACACCTTC. Residues: CSARVPADYGYTF.

This clonotype was seen a single time. The rearrangement joins TRBV10-2 to TRBJ1-2; D might be TRBD1 (5 bases). Per the germline V gene, CDR1 is WSHSY and CDR2 is SAAADI. This CDR3 comprises 13 residues. Trimming shortened V by 6 bases and J by 2 bases, and 10 bases separated the two germline ends. For the CDR3, the DNA is TGCGCCAGCAGGGCAGGGAACAACTATGGCTACACCTTC. Amino acid sequence: CASRAGNNYGYTF.

This clonotype was recorded a few times. V usage is TRBV10-3 and J usage is TRBJ2-1, with TRBD1 matching over 7 bases. Germline assignment: CDR1 ENHRY and CDR2 SYGVKD. Trimming took 3 bases from V and 9 from J; bases not matched to a gene: 5. The CDR3 has 13 amino acids. CDR3 region: CAISEGTEVEQFF. The DNA for the CDR3 is TGTGCCATCAGTGAAGGGACAGAAGTTGAGCAGTTCTTC.

This chain uses TRBV7-2 with TRBJ2-1; the D is unclear. The CDR3 runs to 14 residues. V was clipped by 3 bases and J by 7 bases, with 13 bases between them. Germline V gene data show CDR1 as SGHTA and CDR2 as FQGNSA. In DNA form, the CDR3 reads TGTGCCAGCAGCTTTACCGGAGTAACAAATGAGCAGTTCTTC. It yields the protein CASSFTGVTNEQFF.